A selection of T cell receptor beta chains follows, all from one sample in a study of cytomegalovirus exposure and HLA in healthy donors. Produced via immunoSEQ multiplex PCR; TCRdb's table is partial and in-frame only. The table has fewer than 200,000 clones, about three quarters seen once; the top ten hold 1.5%. Sequencing used PBMCs. The receptors stem from a girl under 18 in good health and CMV-seronegative. Both conserved end residues are part of each CDR3. Each record gives: J gene, V gene, clone size, D gene, CDR3 protein, CDR3 DNA. D genes are given only for firm matches. The size of a clone is reported for some rows only, either as once, few or many, or as a class for expanded clones.

j_gene: TRBJ2-1; v_gene: TRBV27; abundance: -; d_gene: -; CDR3aa: CASSSTQGGFNNEQFF; CDR3nt: TGTGCCAGCAGTTCCACCCAGGGGGGTTTTAACAATGAGCAGTTCTTC
j_gene: TRBJ2-5; v_gene: TRBV5-4; abundance: -; d_gene: TRBD1; CDR3aa: CASSRDRGWETQYF; CDR3nt: TGTGCCAGCAGCCGGGACAGGGGGTGGGAGACCCAGTACTTC
j_gene: TRBJ1-5; v_gene: TRBV10-2; abundance: -; d_gene: -; CDR3aa: CASSDPLSPWRPQHF; CDR3nt: TGCGCCAGCAGTGACCCCCTCAGTCCTTGGAGGCCCCAGCATTTT
j_gene: TRBJ2-5; v_gene: TRBV4-2; abundance: -; d_gene: TRBD1; CDR3aa: CASSQDRTGEGETQYF; CDR3nt: TGTGCCAGCAGCCAAGATAGGACAGGGGAGGGGGAGACCCAGTACTTC
j_gene: TRBJ1-2; v_gene: TRBV6-1; abundance: -; d_gene: -; CDR3aa: CASTRQESYGYTF; CDR3nt: TGTGCCAGCACCAGACAGGAAAGTTATGGCTACACCTTC
j_gene: TRBJ1-2; v_gene: TRBV28; abundance: -; d_gene: -; CDR3aa: CASKRTPEYYGYTF; CDR3nt: TGTGCCAGCAAGAGGACACCGGAATACTATGGCTACACCTTC
j_gene: TRBJ2-5; v_gene: TRBV7-2; abundance: -; d_gene: TRBD1; CDR3aa: CASSPGGWGETQYF; CDR3nt: TGTGCCAGCAGCCCAGGGGGTTGGGGAGAGACCCAGTACTTC
j_gene: TRBJ2-6; v_gene: TRBV5-1; abundance: -; d_gene: TRBD1; CDR3aa: CASSTGGSGANVLTF; CDR3nt: TGCGCCAGCAGCACAGGGGGCTCTGGGGCCAACGTCCTGACTTTC
j_gene: TRBJ1-2; v_gene: TRBV6-5; abundance: few; d_gene: -; CDR3aa: CASSLAQANGYTF; CDR3nt: TGTGCCAGCAGTTTGGCCCAAGCGAATGGCTACACCTTC
j_gene: TRBJ2-3; v_gene: TRBV5-6; abundance: -; d_gene: -; CDR3aa: CASSPRAGDTDTQYF; CDR3nt: TGTGCCAGCAGCCCCAGGGCAGGGGACACAGATACGCAGTATTTT
j_gene: TRBJ1-5; v_gene: TRBV9; abundance: -; d_gene: -; CDR3aa: CASSVEGSGIQPQHF; CDR3nt: TGTGCCAGCAGCGTAGAGGGCTCAGGGATTCAGCCCCAGCATTTT
j_gene: TRBJ1-2; v_gene: TRBV4-1; abundance: -; d_gene: -; CDR3aa: CASSQAGAGENYGYTF; CDR3nt: TGCGCCAGCAGCCAAGCAGGGGCGGGGGAAAACTATGGCTACACCTTC
j_gene: TRBJ2-4; v_gene: TRBV6-5; abundance: -; d_gene: -; CDR3aa: CASSTDSTENIQYF; CDR3nt: TGTGCCAGCAGTACCGACTCCACGGAGAACATTCAGTACTTC
j_gene: TRBJ2-7; v_gene: TRBV13; abundance: -; d_gene: TRBD2; CDR3aa: CASSYSGGARISYEQYF; CDR3nt: TGTGCCAGCAGCTACAGCGGGGGAGCCCGGATTTCCTACGAGCAGTACTTC
j_gene: TRBJ2-2; v_gene: TRBV7-9; abundance: -; d_gene: TRBD2; CDR3aa: CASSRQRGNTGELFF; CDR3nt: TGTGCCAGCAGCCGTCAGCGGGGAAACACCGGGGAGCTGTTTTTT
j_gene: TRBJ2-7; v_gene: TRBV10-3; abundance: -; d_gene: -; CDR3aa: CATTGQEGAYEQYF; CDR3nt: TGTGCCACAACCGGACAGGAGGGAGCCTACGAGCAGTACTTC
j_gene: TRBJ1-1; v_gene: TRBV11-3; abundance: -; d_gene: TRBD1; CDR3aa: CASSFDREEAFF; CDR3nt: TGTGCCAGCAGCTTCGACAGGGAAGAAGCTTTCTTT
j_gene: TRBJ1-1; v_gene: TRBV4-1; abundance: few; d_gene: -; CDR3aa: CASSQEAGRVNTEAFF; CDR3nt: TGCGCCAGCAGCCAAGAGGCAGGGAGGGTGAACACTGAAGCTTTCTTT
j_gene: TRBJ1-1; v_gene: TRBV10-3; abundance: few; d_gene: TRBD1; CDR3aa: CAISSPGQGYTEAFF; CDR3nt: TGTGCCATCAGCAGCCCGGGACAGGGCTACACTGAAGCTTTCTTT
j_gene: TRBJ1-5; v_gene: TRBV9; abundance: -; d_gene: -; CDR3aa: CASSVETGPETQHF; CDR3nt: TGTGCCAGCAGCGTAGAAACAGGCCCCGAGACCCAGCATTTT
j_gene: TRBJ2-7; v_gene: TRBV19; abundance: -; d_gene: TRBD1; CDR3aa: CASSRQGTYEQYF; CDR3nt: TGTGCCAGTAGTAGACAGGGAACCTACGAGCAGTACTTC
j_gene: TRBJ2-7; v_gene: TRBV10-3; abundance: once; d_gene: -; CDR3aa: CAIQGIFHEPYF; CDR3nt: TGTGCCATCCAGGGGATTTTCCACGAGCCGTACTTC
j_gene: TRBJ1-5; v_gene: TRBV5-6; abundance: -; d_gene: -; CDR3aa: CASSLAGSNQPQHF; CDR3nt: TGTGCCAGCAGCTTGGCGGGTAGCAATCAGCCCCAGCATTTT
j_gene: TRBJ2-2; v_gene: TRBV2; abundance: -; d_gene: -; CDR3aa: CASSEMGLSTGELFF; CDR3nt: TGTGCCAGCAGTGAAATGGGGCTGAGCACCGGGGAGCTGTTTTTT
j_gene: TRBJ1-1; v_gene: TRBV4-1; abundance: -; d_gene: -; CDR3aa: CASSQAWTVGRRTEAFF; CDR3nt: TGCGCCAGCAGCCAAGCATGGACGGTGGGGAGGAGGACTGAAGCTTTCTTT
j_gene: TRBJ1-1; v_gene: TRBV9; abundance: -; d_gene: -; CDR3aa: CASSVVPENTEAFF; CDR3nt: TGCGCCAGCAGCGTAGTACCAGAGAACACTGAAGCTTTCTTT
j_gene: TRBJ1-3; v_gene: TRBV19; abundance: once; d_gene: TRBD1; CDR3aa: CASNPDRAGNTIYF; CDR3nt: TGTGCCAGTAACCCCGACAGGGCAGGAAACACCATATATTTT
j_gene: TRBJ2-2; v_gene: TRBV10-2; abundance: -; d_gene: -; CDR3aa: CASRTGENTGELFF; CDR3nt: TGCGCCAGCAGAACAGGAGAAAACACCGGGGAGCTGTTTTTT
j_gene: TRBJ2-1; v_gene: TRBV14; abundance: -; d_gene: TRBD1; CDR3aa: CASSQFPETGSGEQFF; CDR3nt: TGTGCCAGCAGCCAATTCCCCGAGACAGGGTCAGGAGAGCAGTTCTTC
j_gene: TRBJ1-2; v_gene: TRBV6-5; abundance: -; d_gene: -; CDR3aa: CASSYDTSNYGYTF; CDR3nt: TGTGCCAGCAGTTACGACACCTCTAACTATGGCTACACCTTC
j_gene: TRBJ1-2; v_gene: TRBV5-1; abundance: -; d_gene: -; CDR3aa: CASSLEPTGTGYTF; CDR3nt: TGCGCCAGCAGCTTGGAACCTACAGGGACTGGCTACACCTTC
j_gene: TRBJ1-2; v_gene: TRBV12-5; abundance: -; d_gene: -; CDR3aa: CASGLDFGGYTF; CDR3nt: TGTGCTAGTGGTTTGGACTTTGGTGGCTACACCTTC
j_gene: TRBJ1-1; v_gene: TRBV5-1; abundance: -; d_gene: -; CDR3aa: CASSSVGNTEAFF; CDR3nt: TGCGCCAGCAGCTCGGTCGGGAACACTGAAGCTTTCTTT
j_gene: TRBJ1-5; v_gene: TRBV4-1; abundance: few; d_gene: TRBD1; CDR3aa: CASSQDRDSNNQPQHF; CDR3nt: TGCGCCAGCAGCCAAGATCGGGACAGTAACAATCAGCCCCAGCATTTT
j_gene: TRBJ2-3; v_gene: TRBV5-1; abundance: -; d_gene: TRBD1; CDR3aa: CASSREGAGRIASTDTQYF; CDR3nt: TGCGCCAGCAGCCGCGAGGGGGCGGGTCGGATCGCTAGCACAGATACGCAGTATTTT
j_gene: TRBJ1-3; v_gene: TRBV4-1; abundance: once; d_gene: -; CDR3aa: CASSQVTGSGNTIYF; CDR3nt: TGCGCCAGCAGCCAAGTAACAGGGTCTGGAAACACCATATATTTT
j_gene: TRBJ2-5; v_gene: TRBV19; abundance: -; d_gene: TRBD2; CDR3aa: CASSIGLAGGRETQYF; CDR3nt: TGTGCCAGTAGTATAGGACTAGCGGGGGGCCGGGAGACCCAGTACTTC
j_gene: TRBJ2-3; v_gene: TRBV7-3; abundance: -; d_gene: TRBD1; CDR3aa: CASSGGQGNWDTQYF; CDR3nt: TGTGCCAGCAGCGGGGGACAGGGTAATTGGGATACGCAGTATTTT
j_gene: TRBJ2-5; v_gene: TRBV18; abundance: -; d_gene: -; CDR3aa: CASSPPEETQYF; CDR3nt: TGTGCCAGCTCACCACCTGAGGAGACCCAGTACTTC
j_gene: TRBJ2-1; v_gene: TRBV19; abundance: -; d_gene: TRBD1; CDR3aa: CASRDRGSPYNEQFF; CDR3nt: TGTGCCAGTAGAGACAGGGGTAGCCCCTACAATGAGCAGTTCTTC
j_gene: TRBJ2-3; v_gene: TRBV7-3; abundance: -; d_gene: TRBD2; CDR3aa: CASTSPGGTQYF; CDR3nt: TGTGCCAGCACCTCACCGGGGGGTACGCAGTATTTT
j_gene: TRBJ1-5; v_gene: TRBV7-2; abundance: -; d_gene: TRBD1; CDR3aa: CASSGTGLQPQHF; CDR3nt: TGTGCCAGCAGCGGGACAGGCCTTCAGCCCCAGCATTTT
j_gene: TRBJ2-1; v_gene: TRBV9; abundance: -; d_gene: TRBD1; CDR3aa: CASSVANYRGSYNEQFF; CDR3nt: TGTGCCAGCAGCGTAGCAAACTACAGGGGTTCATACAATGAGCAGTTCTTC
j_gene: TRBJ2-1; v_gene: TRBV19; abundance: -; d_gene: TRBD2; CDR3aa: CASCDLSAGDYNEQFF; CDR3nt: TGTGCCAGTTGCGATTTATCGGCGGGGGATTACAATGAGCAGTTCTTC
j_gene: TRBJ1-6; v_gene: TRBV6-4; abundance: -; d_gene: TRBD1; CDR3aa: CASGAGTDNSPLHF; CDR3nt: TGTGCCAGCGGAGCCGGGACAGATAATTCACCCCTCCACTTT
j_gene: TRBJ2-5; v_gene: TRBV29-1; abundance: -; d_gene: -; CDR3aa: CSAPTGTGETQYF; CDR3nt: TGCAGCGCCCCCACGGGAACGGGAGAGACCCAGTACTTC
j_gene: TRBJ2-1; v_gene: TRBV7-9; abundance: -; d_gene: -; CDR3aa: CASSLAGANYNEQFF; CDR3nt: TGTGCCAGCAGCTTAGCGGGGGCAAACTACAATGAGCAGTTCTTC
j_gene: TRBJ1-2; v_gene: TRBV5-6; abundance: few; d_gene: TRBD1; CDR3aa: CASSLDRGQLGYTF; CDR3nt: TGTGCCAGCAGCTTGGACAGGGGGCAACTTGGCTACACCTTC
j_gene: TRBJ1-5; v_gene: TRBV7-9; abundance: -; d_gene: -; CDR3aa: CASSLAWEGVENQPQHF; CDR3nt: TGTGCCAGCAGCTTAGCGTGGGAGGGGGTGGAGAATCAGCCCCAGCATTTT
j_gene: TRBJ1-1; v_gene: TRBV4-2; abundance: -; d_gene: -; CDR3aa: CASSQVTAEAFF; CDR3nt: TGTGCCAGCAGCCAAGTGACAGCCGAAGCTTTCTTT
j_gene: TRBJ1-1; v_gene: TRBV29-1; abundance: few; d_gene: TRBD1; CDR3aa: CSVPGQVYPPTEAFF; CDR3nt: TGCAGCGTACCGGGACAGGTTTACCCCCCCACTGAAGCTTTCTTT